This TCR beta chain was recorded in a study of blood T cells in healthy people across ages. The study, taken as a whole, reports: Among T cells, TCR beta diversity per million cells dropped roughly linearly as age rose.

Isolation per sample recovered at least 7 million PBMCs. The authors extracted at least 5 micrograms of total RNA per sample. Primers used in a second PCR of about 7 to 12 cycles were a sample-barcoded 5' primer and a J-beta primer mix. TCRdb used MiXCR to reprocess the 5' RACE reads, holding one entry per CDR3 protein. Among more than 1.4 million distinct CDR3 sequences, 35% to 45% were seen once, and the ten largest hold roughly 8.2%. The sample holds a few counts of this clonotype. Its cognate antigen is unknown. The TCR originated in a woman between 18 and 29 years old in good health. The specimen sequenced was blood.

In DNA form, the CDR3 reads TGTGCCAGCAGCAAACCGGGGGGGGCTTACACTGAAGCTTTCTTT. Translated, it gives CASSKPGGAYTEAFF. The V and J genes are TRBV6-5 and TRBJ1-1, with TRBD1 as a possible D gene (6 bases). V lost 6 bases to trimming and J lost 3 bases, with 17 bases between them. The germline V gene has CDR1 MNHEY and CDR2 SVGAGI. The CDR3 covers 15 residues.